Detailed here is one TCR beta chain. The data were produced by immunoSEQ multiplex PCR, yet TCRdb's version contains in-frame clones alone and is incomplete. The table shows 2 million to 2.5 million clones, with approximately 94% occurring only once. The naive CD8 subset, CD45RO-negative cells positively selected for CCR7, excluded terminally differentiated effector memory CD45RA+ cells. Each of the donors was a healthy adult who was HIV-negative and had not had a recent acute infection or vaccination. The data stem from a study of shared clonotypes between healthy human individuals. Germline V gene lookup returns CDR1 MNHEY and CDR2 SMNVEV (reference sequence). V was shortened by 6 bases and J by 5 bases, with 10 bases between the two germline ends. CDR3 length equals 13 residues.

The receptor was isolated from a man between 18 and 29 years old in good health. Material for sequencing was naive CD8+ T cells sorted from blood. This rearrangement joins TRBV27 to TRBJ1-4; unclear D gene. This CDR3 reads CASSQLSNEKLFF. The DNA of the CDR3 is TGTGCCAGCAGCCAGTTGAGCAATGAAAAACTGTTTTTT.